Listed below are T cell receptor beta chains from one sample, sequenced in a study of kidney transplant recipient with SARS-CoV-2 infection. TCRdb itself ran the reads through MiXCR, one entry per CDR3 protein. The sample yields 200,000 to 300,000 distinct CDR3 sequences, 29% seen once. This specimen was a blood sample, taken at baseline and between days 110 and 120 from a kidney transplant recipient. These TCRs come from a young adult male patient who had COVID-19 and was a kidney transplant recipient. Some T cells here may be from the graft donor. The CDR3 runs from the conserved cysteine through the conserved F or W. Each record gives: J gene, clone size, D gene, V gene, CDR3 length, CDR3 protein, CDR3 DNA. The D gene is left open where the match is weak. A row's size may be missing; if present it is once, few, many or a size class.

TRBJ1-2 | many | NA | TRBV8-2 | 16 | CGSHTFDSRKTYGYTF | TGTGGCAGTCATACCTTTGATAGCCGAAAGACCTATGGCTACACCTTC
TRBJ1-2 | many | TRBD1 | TRBV2 | 14 | CATDSQGSNYGYTF | TGTGCCACAGACTCACAGGGGTCGAACTATGGCTACACCTTC
TRBJ2-1 | few | TRBD2 | TRBV5-1 | 12 | CASSLSGSGQFF | TGCGCCAGCAGCCTTAGCGGGAGTGGGCAGTTCTTC
TRBJ1-4 | medium-sized | TRBD1 | TRBV2 | 12 | CASSEGQGKLFF | TGTGCCAGCAGTGAGGGACAGGGAAAACTGTTTTTT
TRBJ1-2 | many | NA | TRBV3-1 | 17 | CASSESNTLRKTYGYTF | TGTGCCAGCAGCGAGTCTAACACCCTTCGAAAGACCTATGGCTACACCTTC
TRBJ1-2 | NA | NA | TRBV12-5 | 17 | CASGARSSQGKTYGYTF | TGTGCTAGTGGTGCTCGATCTTCGCAGGGAAAGACCTATGGCTACACCTTC
TRBJ1-2 | NA | NA | TRBV6-5 | 17 | CASSKSTSMRKTYGYTF | TGTGCCAGCAGTAAGTCCACCTCTATGCGAAAGACCTATGGCTACACCTTC
TRBJ1-2 | many | NA | TRBV11-2 | 17 | CASSIVGTSRKTYGYTF | TGTGCCAGCAGCATCGTAGGAACAAGCAGAAAGACCTATGGCTACACCTTC
TRBJ1-2 | NA | NA | TRBV10-2 | 17 | CASSSLGTSRKTYGYTF | TGCGCCAGCAGTAGTTTGGGCACTTCTAGAAAGACCTATGGCTACACCTTC
TRBJ2-4 | NA | NA | TRBV20-1 | 12 | CSARVNKNIQYF | TGCAGTGCTAGGGTCAACAAAAACATTCAGTACTTC
TRBJ2-1 | many | TRBD2 | TRBV7-3 | 15 | CASSAGGGRVNEQFF | TGTGCCAGCAGCGCCGGGGGCGGGAGGGTCAATGAGCAGTTCTTC
TRBJ2-3 | many | TRBD1 | TRBV6-5 | 15 | CASSRRQGEADTQYF | TGTGCCAGCAGTAGGCGACAGGGGGAGGCAGATACGCAGTATTTT
TRBJ2-5 | many | NA | TRBV28 | 14 | CASSRATNMKTQYF | TGTGCCAGCAGCCGGGCAACTAATATGAAGACCCAGTACTTC
TRBJ1-1 | many | NA | TRBV5-6 | 15 | CASSLIGFGNTEAFF | TGTGCCAGCAGCTTGATCGGGTTTGGCAACACTGAAGCTTTCTTT
TRBJ2-1 | NA | TRBD2 | TRBV4-1 | 16 | CASSRALAGRYNEQFF | TGCGCCAGCAGCCGCGCCCTAGCGGGAAGATACAATGAGCAGTTCTTC
TRBJ2-3 | many | TRBD2 | TRBV7-3 | 18 | CASSRTSGRTSSTDTQYF | TGTGCCAGCAGCCGGACTAGCGGGAGAACCTCTAGCACAGATACGCAGTATTTT
TRBJ2-3 | NA | TRBD2 | TRBV5-1 | 17 | CASSPPLAGGRTDTQYF | TGCGCCAGCAGCCCCCCCCTAGCGGGAGGACGCACAGATACGCAGTATTTT
TRBJ1-4 | many | TRBD1 | TRBV4-1 | 18 | CASSRRLTGDSPNEKLFF | TGCGCCAGCAGCCGAAGATTAACGGGGGACAGTCCAAATGAAAAACTGTTTTTT
TRBJ1-2 | many | NA | TRBV20-1 | 16 | CSALLMLFRKTYGYTF | TGCAGTGCTTTGTTAATGCTGTTTCGAAAGACCTATGGCTACACCTTC
TRBJ2-3 | NA | TRBD1 | TRBV4-1 | 17 | CASGQELRGQDTDTQYF | TGCGCCAGCGGCCAAGAACTTCGGGGACAGGACACAGATACGCAGTATTTT
TRBJ1-2 | many | NA | TRBV10-2 | 17 | CASSRFSTSRKTYGYTF | TGCGCCAGCAGTAGGTTCAGCACTTCTAGAAAGACCTATGGCTACACCTTC
TRBJ1-2 | many | NA | TRBV5-1 | 13 | CASRVRANYGYTF | TGCGCCAGCAGGGTCAGAGCTAACTATGGCTACACCTTC
TRBJ2-3 | few | TRBD2 | TRBV11-3 | 17 | CASSPRTSGSGTDTQYF | TGTGCCAGCAGCCCTCGGACTAGCGGGAGCGGCACAGATACGCAGTATTTT
TRBJ1-2 | NA | NA | TRBV28 | 14 | CASSDRAGFYGHTF | TGTGCCAGCAGTGATAGGGCAGGATTCTATGGCCACACCTTC
TRBJ2-2 | many | NA | TRBV5-1 | 15 | CASSLGQSNTGELFF | TGCGCCAGCAGCTTGGGACAGTCGAACACCGGGGAGCTGTTTTTT
TRBJ1-2 | NA | NA | TRBV11-2 | 17 | CASSDHATSRKTYGYTF | TGTGCCAGCAGCGACCATGCAACAAGCAGAAAGACCTATGGCTACACCTTC
TRBJ2-1 | few | NA | TRBV20-1 | 10 | CSARRDEQFF | TGCAGTGCTCGGAGGGATGAGCAGTTCTTC
TRBJ2-7 | many | NA | TRBV19 | 13 | CARQNRVFHEQYF | TGTGCCAGGCAAAACAGGGTTTTCCACGAGCAGTACTTC
TRBJ2-1 | many | NA | TRBV11-1 | 17 | CASSSGAGGSLEDEQFF | TGTGCCAGCAGCTCAGGGGCGGGCGGGAGTCTCGAGGATGAGCAGTTCTTC
TRBJ2-2 | many | TRBD2 | TRBV7-9 | 19 | CASSLSKSRTSSNTGELFF | TGTGCCAGCAGCTTGTCCAAGTCGCGGACTAGCAGCAACACCGGGGAGCTGTTTTTT
TRBJ1-2 | many | TRBD1 | TRBV20-1 | 18 | CSARSPGQGAGWINGYTF | TGCAGTGCTAGATCTCCGGGACAGGGGGCAGGTTGGATTAATGGCTACACCTTC
TRBJ1-1 | many | TRBD1 | TRBV2 | 12 | CAGNRGQTEAFF | TGTGCCGGGAACAGGGGTCAAACTGAAGCTTTCTTT
TRBJ1-5 | many | NA | TRBV4-3 | 16 | CASSQDLGGSNQPQHF | TGCGCCAGCAGCCAAGATTTAGGGGGGAGCAATCAGCCCCAGCATTTT
TRBJ2-7 | many | TRBD1 | TRBV5-4 | 14 | CASSAEDREYEQYF | TGTGCCAGCAGCGCCGAGGACAGGGAGTACGAGCAGTACTTC
TRBJ2-7 | few | NA | TRBV20-1 | 12 | CSALRTAYEQYF | TGCAGTGCCCTGCGGACAGCCTACGAGCAGTACTTC
TRBJ2-1 | few | NA | TRBV27 | 15 | CASSLEGSGQGEQFF | TGTGCCAGCAGTTTAGAGGGTAGCGGACAAGGCGAGCAGTTCTTC
TRBJ2-3 | many | TRBD2 | TRBV27 | 12 | CASRGLPDTQYF | TGTGCCAGCAGGGGACTACCAGATACGCAGTATTTT
TRBJ2-7 | many | NA | TRBV20-1 | 12 | CSAETNPYEQYF | TGCAGTGCTGAGACAAATCCCTACGAGCAGTACTTC
TRBJ2-1 | once | NA | TRBV6-8 | 15 | CASSYSPVRYNEQFF | TGTGCCAGCAGTTACTCACCGGTCAGATACAATGAGCAGTTCTTC
TRBJ1-2 | many | NA | TRBV14 | 15 | CASSQVAGPTGGYTF | TGTGCCAGCAGCCAAGTCGCGGGGCCGACGGGTGGCTACACCTTC
TRBJ1-1 | NA | NA | TRBV11-3 | 12 | CASSMFRTEAFF | TGTGCCAGCAGTATGTTTCGGACTGAAGCTTTCTTT
TRBJ1-5 | many | NA | TRBV6-6 | 16 | CASSPGWSYSNQPQHF | TGTGCCAGCAGCCCTGGTTGGTCTTATAGCAATCAGCCCCAGCATTTT